Included here is one TCR beta chain sequence, with context. Its antigen remains unidentified. This table comes from immunoSEQ multiplex PCR, and its TCRdb copy is limited to in-frame clones, with some not included. The sample records about 73,000 clones, around three quarters being singletons. This record belongs to a study of T cell responses to AZD1222 COVID-19 vaccine. General study findings and limits: Spike-specific TCR breadth and depth were elevated following two AZD1222 doses.

Pooled in the analysis were second doses at about 4 or about 12 weeks. CDR3 length: 14 amino acids. Per germline, CDR1 SGHAT and CDR2 FQDESV (reference sequence). J gave up 4 bases and V 5 bases, and 7 bases lay outside the gene matches. The chain employs TRBV11-1 and TRBJ2-5; 7 nucleotides match TRBD1. This clonotype was sampled from an adult who received the AZD1222 COVID-19 vaccine. Source: peripheral blood, taken 28 days after the second AZD1222 dose. The CDR3 nucleotides read TGTGCCAGCAGCGAGGACAGGATCGGAGAGACCCAGTACTTC. This gives the protein CASSEDRIGETQYF.